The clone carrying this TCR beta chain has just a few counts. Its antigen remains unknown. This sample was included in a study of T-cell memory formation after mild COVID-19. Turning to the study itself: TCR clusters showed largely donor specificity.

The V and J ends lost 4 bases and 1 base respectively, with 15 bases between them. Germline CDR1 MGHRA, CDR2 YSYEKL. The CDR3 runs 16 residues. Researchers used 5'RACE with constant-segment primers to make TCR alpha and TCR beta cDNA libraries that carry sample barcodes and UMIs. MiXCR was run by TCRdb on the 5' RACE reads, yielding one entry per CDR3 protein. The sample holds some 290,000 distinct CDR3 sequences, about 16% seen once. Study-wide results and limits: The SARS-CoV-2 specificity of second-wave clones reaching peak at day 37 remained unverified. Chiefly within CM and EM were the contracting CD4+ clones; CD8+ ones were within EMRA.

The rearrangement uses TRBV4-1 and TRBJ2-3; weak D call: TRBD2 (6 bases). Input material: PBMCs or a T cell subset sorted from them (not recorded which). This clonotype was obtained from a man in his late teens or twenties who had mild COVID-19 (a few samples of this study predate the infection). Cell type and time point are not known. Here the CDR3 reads CASSPPSGLGTDTQYF. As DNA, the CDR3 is TGCGCCAGCAGCCCTCCATCGGGACTTGGCACAGATACGCAGTATTTT.